This T cell receptor beta chain was sequenced during a study of T-cell reconstitution after alpha-beta-depleted transplantation in children. The CDR3 sequence is 15 residues long. Germline CDR1 is SGHTA and CDR2 is FQGNSA. Between the trimmed V and J ends, which lost 3 bases and 0 bases, there was a span of 11 bases. During its preparation, the TCRbeta library received unique molecular identifiers. TCRdb recomputed calls from the PCR reads with MiXCR, one row per CDR3 protein. The sample holds some 640,000 distinct CDR3 sequences, around a sixth seen once. The sequence was collected from a human donor who donated a stem cell graft to a child with acute myeloid leukemia. Specimen: PBMCs from the stem cell graft donor, collected from the stem cell graft. The chain links TRBV7-2 to TRBJ1-2; D call uncertain. CDR3 residues: CASSFIGLTNYGYTF. As DNA, the CDR3 is TGTGCCAGCAGCTTTATCGGACTGACTAACTATGGCTACACCTTC.